The TCR beta chain described here comes from a study of blood T cells in healthy people across ages. V was clipped by 8 bases and J by 3 bases, with 15 bases between them. The CDR3 runs 14 residues. Germline CDR1 and CDR2: SEHNR and FQNEAQ (reference sequence). Next came a second PCR, run for roughly 6 to 11 cycles, which used a sample-barcoded 5' primer along with a J-beta primer mix. A single record per CDR3 protein comes from TCRdb applying MiXCR to the 5' RACE reads. The top ten hold roughly a fifth of the sample, which has some 690,000 distinct CDR3 sequences, 22% seen once. The V and J genes are TRBV7-9 and TRBJ2-3; D possibly corresponds to TRBD2 (5 bases). The material sequenced was blood. The TCR comes from a man aged 65-85 years in good health. For the CDR3, the DNA is TGTGCCAGCGTTACGGGCACTAGGACAGATACGCAGTATTTT. This codes for CASVTGTRTDTQYF.